One T cell receptor beta chain is described in this entry. MiXCR, applied by TCRdb to the 5' RACE reads, yields one record per CDR3 protein. The sample holds about 340,000 distinct CDR3 sequences; around 13% are singletons and the top ten take around a fifth. The sample belongs to a study of T-cell memory formation after mild COVID-19. CDR3 length: 14 amino acids. Germline V gene sequence: CDR1 SGHRS, CDR2 YFSETQ. V lost 2 bases and J 2 bases, leaving 9 bases between the germline ends. The sample comprised PBMCs or a T cell subset sorted from them (not recorded which). The rearrangement uses TRBV5-1 and TRBJ2-3, with a weak D call TRBD1 (6 bases). The receptor was isolated from a man aged 18 to 30 who had mild COVID-19 (a few samples of this study predate the infection). Cell type and time point are not known. The CDR3 bases are TGCGCCAGCAGCTTCGTGGGGGCCACAGATACGCAGTATTTT. It is translated as CASSFVGATDTQYF.